This entry is about one T cell receptor beta chain. The antigen is not known. This specimen belongs to a study of cytomegalovirus exposure and HLA in healthy donors. Study in general: The 95 to 150 validation repertoires used a platform that matched the one used for the 550 to 800 first-cohort repertoires, as a later analysis reported. Whole-study findings and limits: The tendency of first-cohort TCR clusters to co-occur in the 120 or so validation repertoires emerged from a later analysis.

V trimming: 4 bases; J trimming: 9 bases; junction bases outside the gene matches: 10. Germline CDR1 is SGHTA and CDR2 is FQGNSA. The CDR3 has 15 residues. Profiling relied on immunoSEQ multiplex PCR, and the TCRdb table lists in-frame clones only, not all of them. The data contain under 300,000 clones, 80% to 90% of them singletons. The clonotype was recovered from a woman between 18 and 29 years old in good health and CMV-seronegative. The source material was PBMCs. The V gene is TRBV7-2, the J gene TRBJ1-5, with TRBD1 identical over 9 bases. For the CDR3, the DNA is TGTGCCAGCAGCTCGTCGACAGGGGGGCACCTGCCCCAGCATTTT. The encoded protein is CASSSSTGGHLPQHF. Combining the CDR3 with reference TRBV7-2 and TRBJ1-5 gives the whole variable domain GAGVSQSPSNKVTEKGKDVELRCDPISGHTALYWYRQSLGQGLEFLIYFQGNSAPDKSGLPSDRFSAERTGGSVSTLTIQRTQQEDSAVYLCASSSSTGGHLPQHFGDGTRLSIL.